This TCR beta chain was sequenced during a study of CD8+ T cells in alopecia areata listed by TCRdb under 2018. Study-wide context: Treated patients were enrolled in an open-label pilot trial of oral tofacitinib at 5 to 10 mg twice daily for moderate-to-severe alopecia areata. The RNA source kit depended on sample type: the PAXgene miRNA kit for fixed scalp, the miRNeasy kit for PBMCs, and the RNeasy kit for mouse skin. In treated patients, disease severity was measured using the SALT score, which gives the percentage of scalp surface area affected. To study T cell clonal expansion in alopecia areata, the researchers applied high-throughput TCRbeta sequencing to both the C3H/HeJ mouse model and human patients. In humans, TCRbeta sequencing was performed on scalp tissue and on sorted CD4+ and CD8+ peripheral blood T cells from healthy controls and from patients with patchy or totalis/universalis alopecia areata. Amplification of TCRbeta CDR3 regions was done by immunoSEQ multiplex PCR using 35 Vbeta forward primers and 13 Jbeta reverse primers. Patients on tofacitinib were biopsied at baseline and after 4 and 24 weeks of treatment, and several of the patients also had a later scalp biopsy. Scalp clonality was compared across normal scalp (n=4), patchy alopecia areata scalp (n=8), and alopecia totalis/universalis scalp (n=8). Tofacitinib was administered for 6 to 18 months, and 6 months of follow-up off drug were then conducted to assess delayed response and recurrence.

Sequences SEHNR (CDR1) and FQNEAQ (CDR2) are obtained from the germline V gene (reference sequence). The trim is 5 bases for V and 8 bases for J, with a gap of 16 bases between the germline ends. Counted from cysteine to phenylalanine, this CDR3 has 15 amino acids. The DNA shown is the 45-base CDR3, in frame from base 1. Libraries were constructed by the immunoSEQ multiplex PCR assay. RNA was extracted from all samples and reverse transcribed into cDNA as template for TCR sequencing. SuperScript III was used for first-strand cDNA synthesis, primed with a 2:1 mix of oligo-dT and random hexamers. Amplification bias was assessed with a synthetic immune receptor repertoire, and residual bias was removed computationally. Concerning the study's data processing: Raw reads were preprocessed to remove errors, and CDR3 was defined by IMGT conventions from the conserved cysteine to phenylalanine. Clonality was computed as 1 minus the Shannon entropy, with the entropy normalized by log2 of the number of productive unique TCRs. Whether each scalp clone was CD4 or CD8 was inferred by checking scalp TCRbeta sequences against the CD4 and CD8 repertoires from sorted blood. Here the immuneACCESS table is served through TCRdb, limited to in-frame sequences with V and J called. Missing clones are a known gap in these copies; in checked studies unresolved V genes cover under half, and the rest lacks a known reason. V and J calls and clone size are as listed in that table; D and trimming were resolved from the DNA. The sample profile shows about 180,000 clones; approximately 53% of them were found once. The ten top clones hold about 10% of the sample.

As to this clone: Its antigen remains undetermined. Base-call qualities are not available, and no considerably larger clone is one nucleotide away.

The label giving this sample's time point can be read as: less than 30 weeks on oral tofacitinib. Explained via the paper, the treatment or condition label denotes: oral pan-JAK inhibitor, 5-10 mg twice daily. Lesional scalp punch biopsies and peripheral blood were obtained from alopecia areata patients. After PBMCs were isolated by density centrifugation and stained for CD3, CD4 and CD8, a FACSAria was used to sort CD4+ and CD8+ T cells. Study-wide conclusions, independent of this receptor: During tofacitinib treatment, many expanded lesional clones remained in scalp and blood, and this persistence may partly explain relapse after treatment is stopped. Unlike mouse skin, which is dominated by gammadelta T cells, normal human skin has resident alphabeta T cells that are also sequenced, and this complicates analysis of the scalp TCR repertoire. Compared with normal scalp, lesional scalp had higher clonality and more expanded CD8+ clones, particularly in alopecia totalis/universalis, a pattern that suggests antigenic drive. Tofacitinib significantly lowered scalp clonality and the number of expanded CD8+ clones among the top 100 scalp clones. Compared with mice, TCR sequences shared between patients were less clear, possibly partly because of HLA diversity across the patient population. Because the treated cohort was small and had just a single nonresponder, larger studies are needed to establish links between baseline CD8+ expansion and response.

The chain was built from TRBV7-9 and TRBJ1-6; a tentative D match to TRBD1 spans 5 bases. This receptor was identified in a human donor with alopecia areata. The source was CD8+ T cells sorted from blood, collected at week 24, from a patient treated with tofacitinib. The CDR3: CASSPDRPRDSPLHF. The bases are TGTGCCAGCAGCCCGGACCGCCCCAGGGATTCACCCCTCCACTTT.